The clone carrying this TCR beta chain came up a few times. The antigen is not known. A read error may account for a junction end that differs from germline. Germline CDR1 is SQVTM and CDR2 is ANQGSEA. This CDR3 spans 11 amino acids. This sample is part of a study of tumor and adjacent non-tumor tissue in lung cancer. Study as a whole: The cohort had about 12 adenocarcinoma, a couple of squamous cell and 1 small cell patients. Each sample yielded roughly 4 million productive TCRbeta reads on average. The patients, some ten men and about 5 women, were about 31 to 76 with stage I to III disease. Findings of the study overall: Shorter survival was associated with higher TCR diversity in tumors.

No cell sorting was done before RNA was extracted from the tissue. A modified ARM-PCR protocol with three rounds of nested PCR amplified TCRbeta. TCRdb re-derived calls from the multiplex PCR reads in MiXCR, one entry per CDR3 protein. The sample consists of 91,000 or so distinct CDR3 sequences, about 67% of them appearing once. Sequencing input: lung tumor tissue. V gene TRBV29-1 combines with J gene TRBJ2-2, with D perhaps assigned TRBD1 or TRBD2 (5 bases each). The sequence derives from a man aged 55 to 70 with non-small cell lung cancer. CDR3 sequence: CSAGQTGDLFF. The CDR3 nucleotides read TGTAGCGCCGGACAAACCGGGGACCTGTTTTTT.